The clone carrying this T cell receptor beta chain was counted a few times. The data derive from a study of blood T cells in healthy people across ages. Alongside a J-beta primer mix, a sample-barcoded 5' primer served in a second PCR lasting about 7 to 11 cycles. TCRdb used MiXCR to reprocess the 5' RACE reads, holding one entry per CDR3 protein. The sample contains almost 550,000 distinct CDR3 sequences, under 30% of which appear only once. V gave up 4 bases and J gave up 5 bases, with 14 bases separating them. Germline assignment: CDR1 MRHNA and CDR2 SNTAGT. The length of the CDR3 is 14 residues. This same sample was also taken into another study, of T cells of mothers and their children. This second study says: Comparable shaping of TCR recombination output by thymic selection was observed in related and unrelated pairs.

The receptor's source is a boy between 10 and 17 years old in good health. Sequences were obtained from blood. V usage is TRBV6-4 and J usage is TRBJ1-1, with TRBD1 as a possible D gene (5 bases). The CDR3, as DNA: TGTGCCAGCAGTGCTGGAGACAGCGCGACTGAAGCTTTCTTT. This gives the protein CASSAGDSATEAFF.